This T cell receptor (beta chain) is drawn from a study of somatic mutations in cytotoxic T cells in rheumatoid arthritis. Study as a whole: Blood samples of roughly 29 ml were drawn from patients (in EDTA) right after diagnosis and before any treatment.

The V end was cut by 4 bases, the J end by 5 bases, with 14 bases between. Germline CDR1 reads MNHNS; CDR2 reads SASEGT. The CDR3 is 15 residues long. After CD4+ and CD8+ cells were isolated by positive magnetic bead selection, their purity was checked by flow cytometry. As concerns this clone: Its antigen is still unknown.

Study-level results: The modest underrepresentation of TRBV07 observed in rheumatoid arthritis patients was not subjected to multiple-comparison adjustment.

Repertoires were generated with immunoSEQ multiplex PCR, while TCRdb's copy carries only in-frame clones and drops some. The data contain 14,000 or so clones, just under 80% of them singletons. The chain joins TRBV6-1 to TRBJ1-4, with D uncertain. The sequenced sample was CD8+ T cells sorted from blood. This clonotype was obtained from an adult with rheumatoid arthritis. CDR3 bases: TGTGCCAGCAGTGCCCCACGGGTAGGAAATGAAAAACTGTTTTTT. Protein product: CASSAPRVGNEKLFF.